This T cell receptor (beta chain) was captured in a study of T cells in Graves' hyperthyroidism and ophthalmopathy. At the level of the study: Once the initial diagnosis was made, peripheral blood was obtained before any treatment. Study results and caveats: With a median lead of around 6.7 months before onset, the model predicted ophthalmopathy. Within blood appeared most thyroid clonotypes that had expanded above 0.001.

What was amplified from RNA transcripts were TCR beta CDR3 regions. Primed by the HTBI set, a first-round RT-PCR was run on the TCR CDR3. MiXCR, applied by TCRdb to the multiplex PCR reads, yields one record per CDR3 protein. This table holds roughly 380,000 distinct CDR3 sequences, about 15% found once. Comments on this clonotype: Antigen unknown.

The study defined stable Graves' hyperthyroidism as no ophthalmopathy progression within 18 months. The TCR was taken from a woman aged 55 to 70 with Graves' hyperthyroidism. The sample consisted of blood.

The CDR3 nucleotides are TGCGCCAGCAGCTTGAGCCTAGCGGGATCAAATGAGCAGTTCTTC. Its protein product is CASSLSLAGSNEQFF. This sequence joins TRBV5-1 and TRBJ2-1; TRBD2 agrees at 9 bases. Germline lookup yields CDR1 SGHRS and CDR2 YFSETQ. The CDR3 is 15 amino acids. Unmatched junction bases numbered 6, after V lost 1 base and J lost 7 bases.